This T cell receptor (beta chain) was obtained from a study of cytomegalovirus exposure and HLA in healthy donors (TCRdb year 2017). For the wider study: According to a later analysis, one platform produced both the approximately 110 validation repertoires and the roughly 660 repertoires of the first cohort. The study aimed to test whether cataloging public T cell receptors could reveal signatures of past pathogen exposure. Besides the first cohort of 550 to 750 subjects, a separate validation cohort made up of 90 to 150 different subjects was used. To predict cytomegalovirus infection status, the study combined high-throughput TCR immunosequencing, statistical association of individual TCRs with disease status, and machine learning.

Beyond this particular receptor, the publication reports: In vitro tests confirmed that a few of the cytomegalovirus-associated TCR beta chains recognize cytomegalovirus antigens. The classifier was reported to diagnose cytomegalovirus status with high specificity and sensitivity in both the original cohort and the validation cohort. The authors suggested that the approach could potentially be extended to other disease states and immunological phenotypes. A later analysis found that TCRs clustered in the first cohort also tended to co-occur in the roughly 120 validation repertoires, with approximately 93% of cluster scores above 0. In the study, approximately 150 TCR beta chains were listed as associated with cytomegalovirus. A later analysis lacked HLA typing for the validation cohort, so it scored co-occurrence in that cohort across all 120 or so repertoires. While some public TCRs were present in many individuals, most TCR sequences turned up only very rarely across donors.

The CDR3 runs 12 amino acids, cysteine and phenylalanine included. Only the CDR3 portion is preserved as DNA: 36 bases, with reading frame beginning at the first base. Germline trimming amounts to 3 bases on V and 4 bases on J, with 1 as the count of junction bases outside the gene matches. CDR1 and CDR2 were assigned from the germline V gene as SGDLS and YYNGEE. Library preparation was by the immunoSEQ multiplex PCR assay. The paper's processing steps were these. A statistical classification framework was developed to diagnose cytomegalovirus status using the catalog of TCR beta chain sequences. TCRdb limited this immuneACCESS table to in-frame rearrangements with V and J called. A share of clones is missing; checked studies link under half to unresolved V genes, and the rest is unexplained. V and J calls and clone size are given by that table; D and trimming were obtained from the DNA. The sample table shows over 120,000 clones, and about 88% are seen once. 9% of the sample comes from the top ten.

In regard to this clone: The clone's antigen remains unknown. Base qualities are missing; no much larger clone stands one base away.

The donors were included in the validation cohort of approximately 130 subjects, a group kept apart from the approximately 690-subject first cohort. The receptor comes from a young woman in good health and CMV-seropositive. The sequencing input was PBMCs. The V gene is TRBV9 and the J gene is TRBJ2-7, and 7 bases in between align with TRBD2. The CDR3 is CASSAGGYEQYF. The base sequence is TGTGCCAGCAGCGCGGGGGGTTACGAGCAGTACTTC. When the CDR3 is completed using the reference TRBV9 and TRBJ2-7 genes on either side, the full variable domain is DSGVTQTPKHLITATGQRVTLRCSPRSGDLSVYWYQQSLDQGLQFLIQYYNGEERAKGNILERFSAQQFPDLHSELNLSSLELGDSALYFCASSAGGYEQYFGPGTRLTVT.